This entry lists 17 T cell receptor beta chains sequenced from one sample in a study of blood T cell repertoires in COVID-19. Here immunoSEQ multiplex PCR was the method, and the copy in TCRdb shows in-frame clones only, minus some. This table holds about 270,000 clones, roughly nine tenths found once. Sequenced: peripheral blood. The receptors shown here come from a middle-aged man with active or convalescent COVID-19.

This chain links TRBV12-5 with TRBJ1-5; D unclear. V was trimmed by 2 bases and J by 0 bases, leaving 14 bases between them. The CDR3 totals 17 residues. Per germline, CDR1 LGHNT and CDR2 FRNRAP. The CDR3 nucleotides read TGTGCTAGTGGTTTGCCACAATCGGCGGATAGCAATCAGCCCCAGCATTTT. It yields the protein CASGLPQSADSNQPQHF.

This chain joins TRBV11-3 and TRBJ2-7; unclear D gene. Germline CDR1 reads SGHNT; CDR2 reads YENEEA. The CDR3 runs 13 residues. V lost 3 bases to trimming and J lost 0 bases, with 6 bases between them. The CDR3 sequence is CASSFESSYEQYF. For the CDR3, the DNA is TGTGCCAGCAGCTTCGAGAGCTCCTACGAGCAGTACTTC. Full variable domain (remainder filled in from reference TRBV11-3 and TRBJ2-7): EAGVVQSPRYKIIEKKQPVAFWCNPISGHNTLYWYLQNLGQGPELLIRYENEEAVDDSQLPKDRFSAERLKGVDSTLKIQPAELGDSAVYLCASSFESSYEQYFGPGTRLTVT.

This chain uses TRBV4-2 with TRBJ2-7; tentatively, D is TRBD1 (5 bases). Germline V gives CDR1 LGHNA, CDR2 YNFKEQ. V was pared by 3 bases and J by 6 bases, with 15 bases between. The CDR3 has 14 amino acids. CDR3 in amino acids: CASSHAPQGSEQYF. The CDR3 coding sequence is TGTGCCAGCAGCCACGCGCCCCAGGGTAGCGAGCAGTACTTC.

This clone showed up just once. The CDR3 loop is CASSLPLKVTNEQFF. CDR3 nucleotide sequence: TGTGCCAGCAGCTTACCTCTAAAAGTCACTAATGAGCAGTTCTTC. The rearrangement uses TRBV7-9 and TRBJ2-1; D not certain. CDR1 is SEHNR and CDR2 is FQNEAQ in the germline V gene (reference sequence). This CDR3 is 15 amino acids long. V was pared by 2 bases and J by 7 bases, with 15 bases between.

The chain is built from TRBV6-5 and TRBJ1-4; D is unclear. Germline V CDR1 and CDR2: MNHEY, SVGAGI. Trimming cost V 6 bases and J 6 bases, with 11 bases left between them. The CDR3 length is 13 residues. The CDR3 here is CASSPRSHEKLFF. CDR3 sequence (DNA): TGTGCCAGCAGCCCCCGAAGCCATGAAAAACTGTTTTTT.

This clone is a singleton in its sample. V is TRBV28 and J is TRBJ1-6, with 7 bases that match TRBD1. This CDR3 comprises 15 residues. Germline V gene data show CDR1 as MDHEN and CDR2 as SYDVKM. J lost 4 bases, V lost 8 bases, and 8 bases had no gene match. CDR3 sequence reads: CASLGRTGYNSPLHF. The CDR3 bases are TGTGCCAGCCTTGGGCGGACAGGTTATAATTCACCCCTCCACTTT.

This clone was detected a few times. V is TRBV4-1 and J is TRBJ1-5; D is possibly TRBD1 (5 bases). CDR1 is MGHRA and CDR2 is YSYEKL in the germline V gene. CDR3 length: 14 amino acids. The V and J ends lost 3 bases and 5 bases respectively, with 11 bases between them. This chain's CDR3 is CASSHTTGDQPQHF. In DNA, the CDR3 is TGCGCCAGCAGCCACACCACGGGGGATCAGCCCCAGCATTTT.

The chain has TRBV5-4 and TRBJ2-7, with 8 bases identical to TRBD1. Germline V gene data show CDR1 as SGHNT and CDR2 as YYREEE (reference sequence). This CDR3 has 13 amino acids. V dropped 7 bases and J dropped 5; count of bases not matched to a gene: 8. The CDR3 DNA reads TGTGCCAGCGCAGAGGACAGGGCTGACGAGCAGTACTTC. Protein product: CASAEDRADEQYF. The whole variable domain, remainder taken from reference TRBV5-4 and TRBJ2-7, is ETGVTQSPTHLIKTRGQQVTLRCSSQSGHNTVSWYQQALGQGPQFIFQYYREEENGRGNFPPRFSGLQFPNYSSELNVNALELDDSALYLCASAEDRADEQYFGPGTRLTVT.

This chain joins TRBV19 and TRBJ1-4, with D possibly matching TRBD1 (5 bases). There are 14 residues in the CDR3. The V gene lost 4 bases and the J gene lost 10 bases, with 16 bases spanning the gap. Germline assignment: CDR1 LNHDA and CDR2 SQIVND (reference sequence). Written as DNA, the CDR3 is TGTGCCAGTAGTACTGGGGTGGACGGGGGAAAACTGTTTTTT. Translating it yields CASSTGVDGGKLFF.

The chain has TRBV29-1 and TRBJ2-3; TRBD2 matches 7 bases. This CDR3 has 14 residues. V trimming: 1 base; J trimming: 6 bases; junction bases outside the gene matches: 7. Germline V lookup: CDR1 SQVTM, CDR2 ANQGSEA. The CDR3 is CSVEGRGTWDTQYF. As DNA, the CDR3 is TGCAGCGTTGAAGGGCGGGGGACTTGGGATACGCAGTATTTT.

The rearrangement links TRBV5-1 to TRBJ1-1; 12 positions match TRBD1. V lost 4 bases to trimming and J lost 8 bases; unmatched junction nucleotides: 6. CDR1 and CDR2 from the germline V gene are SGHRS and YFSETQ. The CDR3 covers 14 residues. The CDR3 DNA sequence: TGCGCCAGCAGCCATGGGACAGGGGGCTTAGAAGCTTTCTTT. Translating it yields CASSHGTGGLEAFF. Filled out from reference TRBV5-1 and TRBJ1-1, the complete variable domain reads KAGVTQTPRYLIKTRGQQVTLSCSPISGHRSVSWYQQTPGQGLQFLFEYFSETQRNKGNFPGRFSGRQFSNSRSEMNVSTLELGDSALYLCASSHGTGGLEAFFGQGTRLTVV.

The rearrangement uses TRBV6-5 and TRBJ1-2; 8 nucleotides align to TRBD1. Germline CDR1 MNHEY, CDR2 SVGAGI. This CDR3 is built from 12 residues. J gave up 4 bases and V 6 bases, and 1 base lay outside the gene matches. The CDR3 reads CASSDRGYGYTF. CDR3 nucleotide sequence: TGTGCCAGCAGCGACAGGGGCTATGGCTACACCTTC.

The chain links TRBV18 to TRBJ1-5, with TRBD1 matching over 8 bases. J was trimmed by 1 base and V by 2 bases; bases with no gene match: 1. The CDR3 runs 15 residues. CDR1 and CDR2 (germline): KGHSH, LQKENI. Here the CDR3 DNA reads TGTGCCAGCTCACCATGGACAGGGAGCAATCAGCCCCAGCATTTT. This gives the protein CASSPWTGSNQPQHF.

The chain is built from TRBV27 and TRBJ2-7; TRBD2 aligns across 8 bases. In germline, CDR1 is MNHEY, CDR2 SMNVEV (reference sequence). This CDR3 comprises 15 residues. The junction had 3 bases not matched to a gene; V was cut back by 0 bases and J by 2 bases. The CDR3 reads CASSLSGTSPYEQYF. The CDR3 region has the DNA TGTGCCAGCAGTTTATCGGGGACTAGTCCCTACGAGCAGTACTTC.

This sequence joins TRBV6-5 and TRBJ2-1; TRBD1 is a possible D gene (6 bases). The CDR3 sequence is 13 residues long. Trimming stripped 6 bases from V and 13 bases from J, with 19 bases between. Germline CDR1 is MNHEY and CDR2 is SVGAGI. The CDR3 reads CASSPEQGWKQFF. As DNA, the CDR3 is TGTGCCAGCAGCCCCGAACAGGGATGGAAACAGTTCTTC.

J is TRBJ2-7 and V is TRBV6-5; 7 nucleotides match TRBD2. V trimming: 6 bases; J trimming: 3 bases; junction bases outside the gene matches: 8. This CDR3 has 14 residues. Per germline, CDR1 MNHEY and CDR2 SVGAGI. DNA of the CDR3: TGTGCCAGCAGGATACCTGGACTAGTCTACGAGCAGTACTTC. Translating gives CASRIPGLVYEQYF.

CDR3 region: CASTADGTWTGETQYF. The CDR3 nucleotides read TGTGCCAGCACCGCGGACGGGACTTGGACGGGGGAGACCCAGTACTTC. The chain recombines TRBV28 with TRBJ2-5; weak D call: TRBD2 (6 bases). Germline V CDR1 and CDR2: MDHEN, SYDVKM. This CDR3 comprises 16 residues. V was trimmed by 7 bases and J by 5 bases, leaving 23 bases between them. The whole variable domain, filled in from reference TRBV28 and TRBJ2-5, reads DVKVTQSSRYLVKRTGEKVFLECVQDMDHENMFWYRQDPGLGLRLIYFSYDVKMKEKGDIPEGYSVSREKKERFSLILESASTNQTSMYLCASTADGTWTGETQYFGPGTRLLVL.